This passage covers 27 T cell receptor beta chains from one sample sequenced in a study of cytomegalovirus exposure and HLA in healthy donors. The method was immunoSEQ multiplex PCR; TCRdb's version includes in-frame clones alone and lacks a portion of them. The table has 170,000 or so clones, roughly 85% seen once. The specimen was PBMCs. The receptors here all came from a man aged 18 to 30 in good health and CMV-seropositive.

V and J are TRBV29-1 and TRBJ1-1; tentatively, D is TRBD1 (6 bases). Trimming left V 5 bases short and J 1 base short, with 14 bases between. The germline V gene encodes CDR1 SQVTM and CDR2 ANQGSEA. The CDR3 loop spans 14 amino acids. CDR3 DNA: TGCAGCGTTTTTAAACAGGGCTGGAACACTGAAGCTTTCTTT. Translating it yields CSVFKQGWNTEAFF.

The chain links TRBV11-2 to TRBJ2-5, with TRBD1 matching 10 bases. The CDR3 is 15 residues long. V gave up 5 bases and J gave up 4 bases; unmatched junction bases: 7. Germline V CDR1 and CDR2: SGHAT, FQNNGV. CDR3 region: CASSQPGQGRETQYF. DNA for the CDR3: TGTGCCAGCAGCCAACCGGGACAGGGGAGAGAGACCCAGTACTTC.

The V gene is TRBV29-1, the J gene TRBJ2-1; D might be TRBD2 (7 bases). V was trimmed by 0 bases and J by 6 bases, leaving 21 bases between them. Looked up from germline, CDR1 is SQVTM and CDR2 is ANQGSEA. CDR3 length equals 17 residues. CDR3 in DNA: TGCAGCGTTGAAGAGGGGGCTTGGGGCGGGGGAAGCAATGAGCAGTTCTTC. Translating it yields CSVEEGAWGGGSNEQFF.

This rearrangement joins TRBV5-6 to TRBJ1-5, with 7 bases identical to TRBD1. CDR1 and CDR2 from the germline V gene are SGHDT and YYEEEE. Losses at the gene ends were 1 base for V and 4 bases for J; bases not matched to a gene: 5. The CDR3 has 15 amino acids. The CDR3 spells CASSLWGQPNQPQHF. In DNA, the CDR3 is TGTGCCAGCAGCTTGTGGGGACAGCCTAATCAGCCCCAGCATTTT.

The rearrangement uses TRBV30 and TRBJ2-3; 10 bases are a match to TRBD2. V shed 2 bases and J 2 bases; nucleotides not matched to a gene: 7. The germline V gene encodes CDR1 GTSNPN and CDR2 SVGIG (reference sequence). CDR3 length equals 16 residues. The CDR3 region is CAWSTQAGGATDTQYF. The CDR3 DNA sequence: TGTGCCTGGAGTACACAAGCGGGGGGGGCCACAGATACGCAGTATTTT.

The rearrangement joins TRBV19 to TRBJ2-1; 8 nucleotides line up with TRBD1. CDR1 and CDR2 from the germline V gene are LNHDA and SQIVND (reference sequence). The CDR3 totals 15 residues. The J segment lost 2 bases and the V segment lost 6 bases, leaving 6 bases of the junction unmatched. CDR3 amino acids: CASSRQGTTYNEQFF. Written as DNA, the CDR3 is TGTGCCAGTAGCAGACAGGGGACAACCTACAATGAGCAGTTCTTC. Full variable domain (rest looked up from reference TRBV19 and TRBJ2-1): DGGITQSPKYLFRKEGQNVTLSCEQNLNHDAMYWYRQDPGQGLRLIYYSQIVNDFQKGDIAEGYSVSREKKESFPLTVTSAQKNPTAFYLCASSRQGTTYNEQFFGPGTRLTVL.

The chain links TRBV2 to TRBJ1-1; D is unclear. CDR1 is SNHLY and CDR2 is FYNNEI in the germline V gene. The length of the CDR3 is 15 residues. With 4 bases removed from V and 0 bases from J, the gap between germline ends came to 12 bases. DNA of the CDR3: TGTGCCAGCAGTGCCCGCAGCGTAATGAACACTGAAGCTTTCTTT. It translates to CASSARSVMNTEAFF.

The chain is built from TRBV9 and TRBJ2-7; 10 nucleotides match TRBD2. This CDR3 has 15 amino acids. Trimming cost V 3 bases and J 6 bases; bases outside gene matches: 9. Germline values: CDR1 SGDLS, CDR2 YYNGEE. CDR3 DNA: TGTGCCAGCAGCGGAGAGGCTAGCGGGAGTGCCGAGCAGTACTTC. Protein sequence: CASSGEASGSAEQYF. The variable domain in full, with the rest retrieved from reference TRBV9 and TRBJ2-7, is DSGVTQTPKHLITATGQRVTLRCSPRSGDLSVYWYQQSLDQGLQFLIQYYNGEERAKGNILERFSAQQFPDLHSELNLSSLELGDSALYFCASSGEASGSAEQYFGPGTRLTVT.

The chain carries TRBV27 and TRBJ2-1; D gene ambiguous. Germline V gives CDR1 MNHEY, CDR2 SMNVEV (reference sequence). V lost 6 bases and J 5 bases, leaving 8 bases between the germline ends. The CDR3 is 12 residues long. The CDR3 loop reads CASRTMDNEQFF. CDR3 DNA: TGTGCCAGCAGGACAATGGACAATGAGCAGTTCTTC.

This chain joins TRBV11-3 and TRBJ2-2; a possible D gene is TRBD1 (6 bases). The germline V gene has CDR1 SGHNT and CDR2 YENEEA. Trimming took 2 bases from V and 1 from J, leaving 14 bases between them. The CDR3 runs 17 residues. CDR3 protein: CASSLLRGYWNTGELFF. Written as DNA, the CDR3 is TGTGCCAGCAGCTTACTGAGGGGGTATTGGAACACCGGGGAGCTGTTTTTT.

The chain uses TRBV4-1 and TRBJ2-1; 7 bases fit TRBD2. The V and J ends lost 3 bases and 4 bases, in that order; junction bases with no gene match: 12. The CDR3 is made up of 17 amino acids. Germline V gene data show CDR1 as MGHRA and CDR2 as YSYEKL. The CDR3: CASSQSGLSAGYNEQFF. DNA of the CDR3: TGCGCCAGCAGCCAGTCAGGACTGTCAGCGGGGTACAATGAGCAGTTCTTC.

The V gene is TRBV2, the J gene TRBJ2-7; 9 positions agree with TRBD1. The CDR3 has 13 amino acids. Germline CDR1 SNHLY, CDR2 FYNNEI. Germline trimming cut 6 bases from V and 4 bases from J; bases unmatched to any gene: 4. The CDR3 DNA follows: TGTGCCAGCAGGGGGACAGGGTCGTACGAGCAGTACTTC. This codes for CASRGTGSYEQYF.

The chain recombines TRBV6-4 with TRBJ2-1; TRBD2 matches 13 bases. The trim removed 6 bases at V and 8 bases at J, leaving 7 bases unmatched. The germline gives CDR1 MRHNA, CDR2 SNTAGT. The CDR3 runs 15 residues. The CDR3 coding sequence is TGTGCCAGCAGCCAGTCAGGGACTAGCGGGGATGAGCAGTTCTTC. It codes for CASSQSGTSGDEQFF.

The chain has TRBV19 and TRBJ1-1, with D perhaps TRBD1 (6 bases). This CDR3 spans 14 amino acids. The V gene lost 1 base and the J gene lost 7 bases, with 13 bases spanning the gap. CDR1 is LNHDA, CDR2 SQIVND, per germline (reference sequence). The CDR3 region has the DNA TGTGCCAGTAGTATAGGGCAGGGGAACCTTGAAGCTTTCTTT. This encodes CASSIGQGNLEAFF.

This rearrangement joins TRBV29-1 to TRBJ2-7; maybe TRBD2 (7 bases). The V and J ends lost 8 bases and 2 bases respectively, with 13 bases between them. The CDR3 runs to 12 residues. Germline V CDR1 and CDR2: SQVTM, ANQGSEA. The CDR3 loop reads CSILRGPYEQYF. CDR3 bases: TGCAGCATCTTGCGGGGGCCCTACGAGCAGTACTTC.

The rearrangement links TRBV23-1 to TRBJ2-5, with a tentative D call TRBD1 (6 bases). TRBV23-1 is placed among ORFs of uncertain function. Trimming stripped 6 bases from V and 4 bases from J, with 21 bases between. CDR3 length: 16 residues. CDR3 DNA: TGCGCCAGCAGCCACGACCGCCGGGACACCTTAGAGACCCAGTACTTC. It is translated as CASSHDRRDTLETQYF.

The chain links TRBV11-3 to TRBJ2-1; TRBD2 matches at 12 bases. The junction had 7 bases not matched to a gene; V was cut back by 5 bases and J by 5 bases. CDR1 is SGHNT, CDR2 YENEEA, per germline. This CDR3 comprises 16 residues. The CDR3 reads CASSRLLAGGNNEQFF. The CDR3 region has the DNA TGTGCCAGCAGCCGCCTCCTAGCGGGAGGGAACAATGAGCAGTTCTTC.

The rearrangement uses TRBV5-1 and TRBJ1-2; maybe TRBD1 (6 bases). The germline V gene has CDR1 SGHRS and CDR2 YFSETQ. The CDR3 totals 15 residues. Trimming stripped 0 bases from V and 8 bases from J, with 17 bases between. The CDR3 nucleotides read TGCGCCAGCAGCTTGGGGGGGCTGCCAGGGGAAGGCTACACCTTC. Its translation is CASSLGGLPGEGYTF.

The chain carries TRBV5-4 and TRBJ2-3; D remains unclear. This CDR3 spans 18 amino acids. V dropped 0 bases and J dropped 2 bases, with 19 bases sitting between them. Germline V lookup: CDR1 SGHNT, CDR2 YYREEE (reference sequence). DNA of the CDR3: TGTGCCAGCAGCTTGGTGTCCGGAGCCCCTTCGAACACAGATACGCAGTATTTT. This encodes CASSLVSGAPSNTDTQYF. Full variable domain (remainder filled in from reference TRBV5-4 and TRBJ2-3): ETGVTQSPTHLIKTRGQQVTLRCSSQSGHNTVSWYQQALGQGPQFIFQYYREEENGRGNFPPRFSGLQFPNYSSELNVNALELDDSALYLCASSLVSGAPSNTDTQYFGPGTRLTVL.

There are a few counts of this clone. The chain links TRBV6-1 to TRBJ2-4, with D hard to call. Germline V gives CDR1 MNHNS, CDR2 SASEGT. Trimming removed 0 bases at V and 12 bases at J, with 12 bases between. The length of the CDR3 is 13 residues. The CDR3 DNA is TGTGCCAGCAGTGAAGCCCAGGCTTATTATCAGTACTTC. Protein product: CASSEAQAYYQYF.

This rearrangement joins TRBV30 to TRBJ1-4; maybe TRBD1 (5 bases). This CDR3 region has 13 residues. Trimming removed 2 bases from V and 7 bases from J, with 11 bases in between. Looked up from germline, CDR1 is GTSNPN and CDR2 is SVGIG (reference sequence). CDR3 DNA sequence: TGTGCCTGGAGTCGGAGACAGTCTGAAAAACTGTTTTTT. Its translation is CAWSRRQSEKLFF.

The V gene is TRBV7-8, the J gene TRBJ2-1; tentatively, D is TRBD2 (5 bases). V was shortened by 1 base and J by 7 bases, with 8 bases between the two germline ends. The V gene's germline CDR1 is SGHVS and CDR2 FQNEAQ. The CDR3 runs 13 residues. The CDR3 coding sequence is TGTGCCAGCAGCTTAGAACGGAGGAATGAGCAGTTCTTC. Amino acid sequence: CASSLERRNEQFF.

This chain uses TRBV28 with TRBJ2-6, with D unresolved. Germline CDR1 reads MDHEN; CDR2 reads SYDVKM. The CDR3 runs to 14 residues. The V end lost 5 bases, the J end lost 1 base, and 6 bases lay between the germline ends. The DNA for the CDR3 is TGTGCCAGCAGTGTCCTGTCTGGGGCCAACGTCCTGACTTTC. The encoded protein is CASSVLSGANVLTF.

The chain's CDR3 is CASSFTGTGINQPQHF. CDR3 DNA sequence: TGTGCCAGCAGTTTCACCGGGACAGGGATCAATCAGCCCCAGCATTTT. The rearrangement uses TRBV28 and TRBJ1-5; TRBD1 agrees at 9 bases. CDR1 and CDR2 from the germline V gene are MDHEN and SYDVKM. The length of the CDR3 is 16 residues. Trimming at V came to 3 bases and at J to 3 bases, leaving 6 bases not matched to a gene.

The chain couples TRBV7-2 to TRBJ2-3; TRBD2 matches 7 bases. Germline V gives CDR1 SGHTA, CDR2 FQGNSA. The CDR3 has 12 amino acids. Trimming took 4 bases from V and 5 from J; bases not matched to a gene: 0. CDR3 residues: CASSSGGDTQYF. CDR3 coding DNA: TGTGCCAGCAGCTCGGGGGGAGATACGCAGTATTTT. Drawing the rest from reference TRBV7-2 and TRBJ2-3, the complete variable domain is GAGVSQSPSNKVTEKGKDVELRCDPISGHTALYWYRQSLGQGLEFLIYFQGNSAPDKSGLPSDRFSAERTGGSVSTLTIQRTQQEDSAVYLCASSSGGDTQYFGPGTRLTVL.

V and J are TRBV25-1 and TRBJ2-3; possible D gene TRBD1, 5 bases. CDR3 length equals 15 residues. The germline gives CDR1 MGHDK, CDR2 SYGVNS. V shed 4 bases and J shed 2 bases, with 13 bases lying between them. In DNA, the CDR3 is TGTGCCAGCAGTGGAGGCAGGGCCTTCACAGATACGCAGTATTTT. This sequence encodes CASSGGRAFTDTQYF.

The chain couples TRBV25-1 to TRBJ2-2, with D perhaps matching TRBD2 (5 bases). V dropped 4 bases and J dropped 3 bases, with 15 bases sitting between them. The length of the CDR3 is 16 residues. Germline CDR1 is MGHDK and CDR2 is SYGVNS. The CDR3 protein is CASSAGIGKDTGELFF. Written as DNA, the CDR3 is TGTGCCAGCAGTGCGGGGATCGGTAAGGACACCGGGGAGCTGTTTTTT.